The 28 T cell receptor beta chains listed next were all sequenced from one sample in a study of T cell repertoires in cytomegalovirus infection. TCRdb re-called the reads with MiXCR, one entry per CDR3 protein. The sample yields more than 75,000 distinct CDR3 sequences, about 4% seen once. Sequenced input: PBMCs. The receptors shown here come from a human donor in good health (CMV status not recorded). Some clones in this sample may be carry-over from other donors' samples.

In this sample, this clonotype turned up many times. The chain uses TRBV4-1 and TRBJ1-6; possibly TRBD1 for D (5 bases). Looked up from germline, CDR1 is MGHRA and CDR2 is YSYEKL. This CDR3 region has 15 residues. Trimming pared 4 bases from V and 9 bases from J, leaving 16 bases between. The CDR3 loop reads CASSRKGSVSSPLHF. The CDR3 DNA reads TGCGCCAGCAGCCGCAAGGGGTCTGTAAGTTCACCCCTCCACTTT.

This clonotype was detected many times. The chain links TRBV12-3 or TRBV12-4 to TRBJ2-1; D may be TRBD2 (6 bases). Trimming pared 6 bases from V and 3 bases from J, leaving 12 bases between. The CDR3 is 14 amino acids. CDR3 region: CASRKRVNYNEQFF. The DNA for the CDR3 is TGTGCCAGCAGGAAGCGGGTCAACTACAATGAGCAGTTCTTC.

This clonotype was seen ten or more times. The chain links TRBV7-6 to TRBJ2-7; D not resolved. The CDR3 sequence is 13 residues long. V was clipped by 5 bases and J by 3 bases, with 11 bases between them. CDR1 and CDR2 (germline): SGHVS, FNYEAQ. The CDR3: CASSPHPLYEQYF. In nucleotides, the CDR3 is TGTGCCAGCAGCCCCCACCCCCTCTACGAGCAGTACTTC.

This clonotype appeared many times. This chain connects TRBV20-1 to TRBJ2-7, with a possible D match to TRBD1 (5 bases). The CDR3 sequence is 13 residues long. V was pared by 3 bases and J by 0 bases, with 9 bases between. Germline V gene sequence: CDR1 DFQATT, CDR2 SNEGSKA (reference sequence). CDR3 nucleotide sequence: TGCAGTGCTAGGGTTCAGGGCTCCTACGAGCAGTACTTC. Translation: CSARVQGSYEQYF.

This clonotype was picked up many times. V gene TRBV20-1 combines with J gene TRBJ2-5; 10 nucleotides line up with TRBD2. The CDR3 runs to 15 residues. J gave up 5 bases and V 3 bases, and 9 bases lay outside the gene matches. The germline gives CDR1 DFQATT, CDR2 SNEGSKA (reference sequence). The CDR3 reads CSASSGGSQLETQYF. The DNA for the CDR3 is TGCAGTGCTAGTAGCGGGGGGTCTCAGTTGGAGACCCAGTACTTC.

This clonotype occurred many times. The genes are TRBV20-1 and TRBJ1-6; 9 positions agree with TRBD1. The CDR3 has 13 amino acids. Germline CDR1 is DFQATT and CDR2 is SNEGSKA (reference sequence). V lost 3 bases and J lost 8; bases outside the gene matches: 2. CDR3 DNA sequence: TGCAGTGCTAGTCGGACAGGGGATTCACCCCTCCACTTT. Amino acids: CSASRTGDSPLHF.

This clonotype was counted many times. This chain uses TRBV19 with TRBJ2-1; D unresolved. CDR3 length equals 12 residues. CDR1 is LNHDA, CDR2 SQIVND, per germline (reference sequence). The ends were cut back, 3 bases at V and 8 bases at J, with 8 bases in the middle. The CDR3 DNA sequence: TGTGCCAGTAGTATCCGTGGGGATGAGCAGTTCTTC. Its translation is CASSIRGDEQFF.

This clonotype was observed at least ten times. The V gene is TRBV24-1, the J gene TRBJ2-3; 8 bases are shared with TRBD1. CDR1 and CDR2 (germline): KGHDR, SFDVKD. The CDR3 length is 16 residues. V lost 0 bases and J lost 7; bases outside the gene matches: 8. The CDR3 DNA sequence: TGTGCCACCAGTGATTTGGGGTCAGGGGGCCAGAATACGCAGTATTTT. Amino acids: CATSDLGSGGQNTQYF.

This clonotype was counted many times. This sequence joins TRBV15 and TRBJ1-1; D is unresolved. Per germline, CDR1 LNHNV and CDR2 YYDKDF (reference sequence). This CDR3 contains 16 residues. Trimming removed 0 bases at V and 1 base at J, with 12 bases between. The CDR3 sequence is CATSRDGAKTNTEAFF. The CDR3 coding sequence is TGTGCCACCAGCAGAGATGGAGCCAAAACGAACACTGAAGCTTTCTTT.

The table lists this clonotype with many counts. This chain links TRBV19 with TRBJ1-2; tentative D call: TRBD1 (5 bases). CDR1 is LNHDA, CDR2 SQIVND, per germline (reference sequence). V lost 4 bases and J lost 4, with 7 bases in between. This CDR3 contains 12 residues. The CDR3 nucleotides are TGTGCCAGTAGTACCCAGGGCTATGGCTACACCTTC. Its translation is CASSTQGYGYTF.

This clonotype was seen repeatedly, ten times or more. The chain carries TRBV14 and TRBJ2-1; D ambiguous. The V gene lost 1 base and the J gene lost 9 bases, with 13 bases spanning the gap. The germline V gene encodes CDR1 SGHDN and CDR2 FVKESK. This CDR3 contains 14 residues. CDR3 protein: CASSQVGGMGEQFF. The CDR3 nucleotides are TGTGCCAGCAGCCAAGTGGGCGGTATGGGTGAGCAGTTCTTC.

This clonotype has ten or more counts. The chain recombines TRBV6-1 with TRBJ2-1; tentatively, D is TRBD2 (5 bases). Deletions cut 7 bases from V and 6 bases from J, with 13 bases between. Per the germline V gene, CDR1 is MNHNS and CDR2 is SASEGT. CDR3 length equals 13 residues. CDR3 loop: CASIATLRNEQFF. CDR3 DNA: TGTGCCAGCATAGCGACACTCCGCAATGAGCAGTTCTTC.

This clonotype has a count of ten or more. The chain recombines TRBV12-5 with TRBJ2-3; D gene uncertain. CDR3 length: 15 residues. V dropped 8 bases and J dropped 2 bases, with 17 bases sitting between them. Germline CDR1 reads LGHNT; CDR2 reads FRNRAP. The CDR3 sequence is CASSGPWLNTDTQYF. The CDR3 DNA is TGTGCTAGTTCTGGGCCGTGGTTAAACACAGATACGCAGTATTTT. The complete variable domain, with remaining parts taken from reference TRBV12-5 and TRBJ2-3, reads DARVTQTPRHKVTEMGQEVTMRCQPILGHNTVFWYRQTMMQGLELLAYFRNRAPLDDSGMPKDRFSAEMPDATLATLKIQPSEPRDSAVYFCASSGPWLNTDTQYFGPGTRLTVL.

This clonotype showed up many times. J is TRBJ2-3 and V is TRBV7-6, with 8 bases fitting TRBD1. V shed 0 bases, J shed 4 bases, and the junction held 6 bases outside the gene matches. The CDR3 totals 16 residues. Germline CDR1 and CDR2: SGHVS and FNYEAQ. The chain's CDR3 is CASSLAGVRGPDTQYF. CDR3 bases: TGTGCCAGCAGCTTAGCTGGTGTCAGGGGGCCAGATACGCAGTATTTT.

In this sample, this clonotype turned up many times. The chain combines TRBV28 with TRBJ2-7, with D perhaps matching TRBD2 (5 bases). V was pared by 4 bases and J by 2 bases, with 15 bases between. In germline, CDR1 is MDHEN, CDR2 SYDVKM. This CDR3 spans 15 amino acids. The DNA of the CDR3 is TGTGCCAGCAGTTCTCTGGCGGGCGGAACCTACGAGCAGTACTTC. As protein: CASSSLAGGTYEQYF.

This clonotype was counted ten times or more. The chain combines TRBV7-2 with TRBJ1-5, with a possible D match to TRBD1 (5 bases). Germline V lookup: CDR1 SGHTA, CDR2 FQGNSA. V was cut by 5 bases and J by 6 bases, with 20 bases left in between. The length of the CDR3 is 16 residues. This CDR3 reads CASSPFTRWRGQPQHF. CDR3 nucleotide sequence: TGTGCCAGCAGCCCCTTTACCCGTTGGAGGGGTCAGCCCCAGCATTTT.

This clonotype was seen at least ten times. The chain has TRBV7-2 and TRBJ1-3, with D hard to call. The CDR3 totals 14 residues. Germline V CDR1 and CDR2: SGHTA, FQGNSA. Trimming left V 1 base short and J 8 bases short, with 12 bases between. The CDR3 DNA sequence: TGTGCCAGCAGCTTAGTGGGAATTTCGGACACCATATATTTT. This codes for CASSLVGISDTIYF.

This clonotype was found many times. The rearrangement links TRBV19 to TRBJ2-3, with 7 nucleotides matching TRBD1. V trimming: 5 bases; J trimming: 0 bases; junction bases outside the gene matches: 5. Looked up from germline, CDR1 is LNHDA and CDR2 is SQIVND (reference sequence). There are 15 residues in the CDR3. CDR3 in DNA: TGTGCCAGTAGTTTGGGACAGACTAGCACAGATACGCAGTATTTT. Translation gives CASSLGQTSTDTQYF.

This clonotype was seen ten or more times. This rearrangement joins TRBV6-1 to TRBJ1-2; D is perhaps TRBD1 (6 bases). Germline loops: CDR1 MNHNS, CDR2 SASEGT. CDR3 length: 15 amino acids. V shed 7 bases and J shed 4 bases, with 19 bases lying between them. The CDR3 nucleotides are TGTGCCAGCACAAGGACAGCCACTAGCACCTATGGCTACACCTTC. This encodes CASTRTATSTYGYTF.

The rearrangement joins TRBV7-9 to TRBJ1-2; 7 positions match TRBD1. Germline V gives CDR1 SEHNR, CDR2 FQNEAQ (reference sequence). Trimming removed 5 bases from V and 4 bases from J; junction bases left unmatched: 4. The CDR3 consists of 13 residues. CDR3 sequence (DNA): TGTGCCAGCAGCGAGGACAGGATCTATGGCTACACCTTC. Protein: CASSEDRIYGYTF. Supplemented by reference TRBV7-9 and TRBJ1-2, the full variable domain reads DTGVSQNPRHKITKRGQNVTFRCDPISEHNRLYWYRQTLGQGPEFLTYFQNEAQLEKSRLLSDRFSAERPKGSFSTLEIQRTEQGDSAMYLCASSEDRIYGYTFGSGTRLTVV.

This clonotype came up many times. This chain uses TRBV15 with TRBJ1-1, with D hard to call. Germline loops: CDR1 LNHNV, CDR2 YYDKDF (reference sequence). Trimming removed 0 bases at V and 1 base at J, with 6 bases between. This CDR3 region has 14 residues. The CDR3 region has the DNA TGTGCCACCAGCAGAGATCGACGGAACACTGAAGCTTTCTTT. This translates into CATSRDRRNTEAFF.

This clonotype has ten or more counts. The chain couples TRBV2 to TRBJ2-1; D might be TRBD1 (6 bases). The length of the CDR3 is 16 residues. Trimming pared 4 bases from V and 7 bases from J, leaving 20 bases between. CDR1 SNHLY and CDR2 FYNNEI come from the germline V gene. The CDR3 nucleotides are TGTGCCAGCAGTGGAGGGGGACGTGGTAGTAGGAATGAGCAGTTCTTC. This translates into CASSGGGRGSRNEQFF.

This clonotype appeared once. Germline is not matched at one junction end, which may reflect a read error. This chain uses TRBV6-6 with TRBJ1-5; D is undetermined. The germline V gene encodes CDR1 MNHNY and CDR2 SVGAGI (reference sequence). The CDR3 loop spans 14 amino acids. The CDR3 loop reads CDSSQDGSDQPQHF. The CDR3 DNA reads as TGTGACAGCAGTCAAGACGGGAGCGATCAGCCCCAGCATTTT.

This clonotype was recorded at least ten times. CDR3 DNA sequence: TGTGCCAGCAGCTTTTCCAGGAGACAATATAATTCACCCCTCCACTTT. This sequence encodes CASSFSRRQYNSPLHF. The rearrangement uses TRBV7-6 and TRBJ1-6; D remains unclear. Germline CDR1 reads SGHVS; CDR2 reads FNYEAQ. The CDR3 consists of 16 residues. V dropped 3 bases and J dropped 4 bases, with 13 bases sitting between them.

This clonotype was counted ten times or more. The CDR3 bases are TGTGCCAGCAGTTTATCAGGCCGGGGTGAGCAGTTCTTC. It specifies CASSLSGRGEQFF. The V call is TRBV12-3 or TRBV12-4, the J call TRBJ2-1, with a tentative D call TRBD2 (5 bases). Between the trimmed V and J ends, which lost 2 bases and 9 bases, there was a span of 11 bases. The CDR3 is 13 amino acids.

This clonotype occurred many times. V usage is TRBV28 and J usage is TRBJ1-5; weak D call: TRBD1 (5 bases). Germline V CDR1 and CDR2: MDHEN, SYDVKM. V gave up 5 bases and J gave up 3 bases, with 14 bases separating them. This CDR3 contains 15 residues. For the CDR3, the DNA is TGTGCCAGCAGTGTACTGGGACCACTCAATCAGCCCCAGCATTTT. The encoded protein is CASSVLGPLNQPQHF.

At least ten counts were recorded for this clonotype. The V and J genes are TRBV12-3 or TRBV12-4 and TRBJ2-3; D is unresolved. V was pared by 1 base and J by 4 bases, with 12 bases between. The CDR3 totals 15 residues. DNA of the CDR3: TGTGCCAGCAGTTTAGATGGTAATTGGGCAGATACGCAGTATTTT. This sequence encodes CASSLDGNWADTQYF.

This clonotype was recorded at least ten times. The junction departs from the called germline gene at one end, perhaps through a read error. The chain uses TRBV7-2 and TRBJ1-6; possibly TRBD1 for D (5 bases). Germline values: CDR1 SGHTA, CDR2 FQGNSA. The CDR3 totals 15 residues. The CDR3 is CASSPQASGHSPLHF. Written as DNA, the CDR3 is TGTGCCAGCAGTCCACAGGCGTCGGGCCATTCGCCCCTCCACTTT.